This TCR beta chain is drawn from a study of cytomegalovirus exposure and HLA in healthy donors. PCR used 60 Vbeta primers and 13 Jbeta primers. The data were produced by immunoSEQ multiplex PCR, yet TCRdb's version contains in-frame clones alone and is incomplete. The table lists just under 65,000 clones, around three quarters of them singletons. CDR1 MNHEY and CDR2 SVGAGI come from the germline V gene. With 4 bases clipped from V and 10 bases from J, the junction kept 5 bases outside the gene matches. CDR3 length equals 15 residues. The source of this sequence is a woman under 40 in good health and CMV-seronegative. The V gene is TRBV6-5, the J gene TRBJ2-1, with 15 bases lining up with TRBD2. What was sequenced was PBMCs. In DNA form, the CDR3 reads TGTGCCAGCAGTTCCGGGACTAGCGGGAGGAACGAGCAGTTCTTC. Translated: CASSSGTSGRNEQFF.